This TCR beta chain was found in a study of cytotoxic CD8 clonotypes in ibrutinib-treated CLL. Study-level background: After a median roughly a year on treatment (6 to 36), response samples were drawn.

This CDR3 comprises 11 residues. Germline V gene data show CDR1 as KGHSH and CDR2 as LQKENI. Trimming cost V 3 bases and J 6 bases, with 6 bases left between them. This clone appeared a single time. The same CDR3 also results from other DNA sequences found in this sample. Investigators sought sequencing depths of between 1 in 200,000 and 1 in 1 million T cells. Only in-frame clones appear in the TCRdb table, and some are missing; sequencing was by immunoSEQ multiplex PCR. Counted here are tens of thousands of clones, 50% to 75% occurring once; the ten biggest clones make up about 22%. The specimen comprised PBMCs, sampled after 24 months of ibrutinib treatment. J is TRBJ2-7 and V is TRBV18; a weak D match, TRBD2 (6 bases). This receptor was obtained from a human donor with chronic lymphocytic leukemia. CDR3 in amino acids: CASSPGGEQYF. CDR3 bases: TGTGCCAGCTCACCGGGGGGCGAGCAGTACTTC.